This TCR beta chain comes out of a study of blood T cells in healthy people across ages. Study in general: Using template switching, researchers captured about one barcoded beta molecule for each two T cells.

Then a second PCR, running about 6 to 12 cycles, was carried out with a sample-barcoded 5' primer and a J-beta primer mix. From the 5' RACE reads, TCRdb called clonotypes with MiXCR, one entry per CDR3 protein. The sample contains about 1.7 million distinct CDR3 sequences, 28% of which appear only once. CDR1 and CDR2 (germline): SQVTM, ANQGSEA. The V and J ends lost 7 bases and 4 bases, in that order; junction bases with no gene match: 9. The CDR3 spans 15 residues. In its sample, this clonotype was seen many times. The sequence was collected from a woman in her 30s in good health. V and J are TRBV29-1 and TRBJ2-7; 14 bases agree with TRBD2. Sequencing used blood. The DNA of the CDR3 is TGCAGCGCCCAGGGACTAGCGGGGGTACGGTACGAGCAGTACTTC. Translated, it gives CSAQGLAGVRYEQYF.